The clone carrying this T cell receptor (beta chain) appeared a single time. V was trimmed by 6 bases and J by 5 bases, leaving 10 bases between them. There are 13 residues in the CDR3. From germline, CDR1 is KGHDR and CDR2 SFDVKD. Produced via immunoSEQ multiplex PCR; TCRdb's table is partial and in-frame only. Among 100,000 or so clones listed, 80% to 95% were seen once. The data are from a study of blood T cell repertoires in COVID-19. Sequenced sample: peripheral blood. The TCR was taken from a woman in her forties or fifties with COVID-19, enrolled during active disease. V and J are TRBV24-1 and TRBJ2-1; D call uncertain. The CDR3 DNA follows: TGTGCCACCAGTATTAAGAACAACAATGAGCAGTTCTTC. It yields the protein CATSIKNNNEQFF.